Below are 5 T cell receptor beta chains sequenced from a single sample in a study of blood T cell repertoires in COVID-19. Clones were read by immunoSEQ multiplex PCR, and TCRdb kept only the in-frame ones, dropping some. Of 30,000 to 40,000 clones in the sample, around four fifths are singletons; the top ten hold 1.5% to 2%. Sequencing was done on a sample of peripheral blood. The receptors come from a man aged 55 to 70 with COVID-19, enrolled during active disease.

CDR3 sequence reads: CASSGLRAYEQFF. The CDR3, as DNA: TGTGCCAGCTCGGGCCTCAGGGCTTATGAGCAGTTCTTC. The V call is TRBV18, the J call TRBJ2-1; D possibly corresponds to TRBD1 (5 bases). The ends were cut back, 6 bases at V and 8 bases at J, with 14 bases in the middle. Germline lookup yields CDR1 KGHSH and CDR2 LQKENI. The length of the CDR3 is 13 residues.

The chain recombines TRBV5-4 with TRBJ2-1, with 11 bases aligning to TRBD1. The CDR3 extends over 15 amino acids. Losses at the gene ends were 5 bases for V and 6 bases for J; bases not matched to a gene: 7. Germline V CDR1 and CDR2: SGHNT, YYREEE (reference sequence). DNA for the CDR3: TGTGCCAGCAGTCTTAGGACAGGGGGCTTCAATGAGCAGTTCTTC. It yields the protein CASSLRTGGFNEQFF.

In nucleotides, the CDR3 is TGTGCCAGCAGCTTGGGGAGCTCCTACGAGCAGTACTTC. This codes for CASSLGSSYEQYF. The chain recombines TRBV5-6 with TRBJ2-7; D gene unclear. The CDR3 is 13 amino acids. Germline-derived CDR1 and CDR2 are SGHDT and YYEEEE. The V end was cut by 0 bases, the J end by 0 bases, with 4 bases between.

V is TRBV7-6 and J is TRBJ1-3; possibly TRBD1 for D (5 bases). Deletions cut 5 bases from V and 0 bases from J, with 8 bases between. Germline V CDR1 and CDR2: SGHVS, FNYEAQ. This CDR3 is built from 14 residues. The CDR3 here is CASSRGTSGNTIYF. CDR3 nucleotides: TGTGCCAGCAGCCGCGGGACCTCTGGAAACACCATATATTTT.

V is TRBV11-2 and J is TRBJ2-5; no firm D call. This CDR3 is built from 14 residues. Deletions cut 2 bases from V and 1 base from J, with 8 bases between. Germline CDR1 SGHAT, CDR2 FQNNGV. The CDR3 DNA sequence: TGTGCCAGCAGCTTATTAGTCGGCCAAGAGACCCAGTACTTC. Encoded protein: CASSLLVGQETQYF.